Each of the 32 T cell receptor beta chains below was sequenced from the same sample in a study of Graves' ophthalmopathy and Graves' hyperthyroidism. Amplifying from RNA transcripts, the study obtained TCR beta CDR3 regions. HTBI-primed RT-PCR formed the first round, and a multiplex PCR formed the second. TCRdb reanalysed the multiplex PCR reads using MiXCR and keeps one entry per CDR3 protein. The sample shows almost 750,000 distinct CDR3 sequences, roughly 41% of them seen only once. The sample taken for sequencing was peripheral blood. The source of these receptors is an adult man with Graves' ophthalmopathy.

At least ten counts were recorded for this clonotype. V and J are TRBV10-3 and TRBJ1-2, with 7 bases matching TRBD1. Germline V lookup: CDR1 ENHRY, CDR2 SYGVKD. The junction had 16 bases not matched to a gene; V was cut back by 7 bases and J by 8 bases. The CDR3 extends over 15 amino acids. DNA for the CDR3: TGTGCCATCACCGGACAGGCAAGACCCCGTAGGGGCTACACCTTC. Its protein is CAITGQARPRRGYTF.

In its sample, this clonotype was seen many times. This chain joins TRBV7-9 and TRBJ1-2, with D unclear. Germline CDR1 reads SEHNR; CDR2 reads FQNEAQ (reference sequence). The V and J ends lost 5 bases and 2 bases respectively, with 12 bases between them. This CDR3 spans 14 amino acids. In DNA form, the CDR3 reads TGTGCCAGCAGCGAGACGACGGGGAACTATGGCTACACCTTC. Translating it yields CASSETTGNYGYTF.

The DNA of the CDR3 is TGTGCCGGCACCCTAAGAGGGGTAGACACTGAAGCTTTCTTT. Its translation is CAGTLRGVDTEAFF. This chain joins TRBV12-3 or TRBV12-4 and TRBJ1-1; D perhaps matches TRBD1 (5 bases). The CDR3 extends over 14 amino acids. The germline V and J ends were trimmed by 11 bases and 3 bases, with 19 bases remaining between them.

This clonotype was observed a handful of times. CDR3 sequence: CASSEVLTPSWPQHF. In nucleotides, the CDR3 is TGTGCCAGCAGTGAAGTCTTGACCCCATCTTGGCCCCAGCATTTT. The V call is TRBV6-6, the J call TRBJ1-5; D is unclear. Trimming removed 5 bases from V and 9 bases from J, with 20 bases in between. CDR1 MNHNY and CDR2 SVGAGI come from the germline V gene (reference sequence). The CDR3 totals 15 residues.

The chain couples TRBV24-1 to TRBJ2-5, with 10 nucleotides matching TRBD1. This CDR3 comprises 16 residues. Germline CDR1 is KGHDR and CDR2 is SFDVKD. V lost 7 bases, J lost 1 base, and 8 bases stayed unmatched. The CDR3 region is CATSDPGQGGQETQYF. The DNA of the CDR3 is TGTGCCACCAGCGATCCTGGACAGGGGGGCCAAGAGACCCAGTACTTC.

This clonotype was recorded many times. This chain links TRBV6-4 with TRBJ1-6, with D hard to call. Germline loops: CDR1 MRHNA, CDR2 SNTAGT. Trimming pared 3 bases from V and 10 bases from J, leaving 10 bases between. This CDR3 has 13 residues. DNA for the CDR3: TGTGCCAGCAGTGAGTCCCCGGGATCACCCCTCCACTTT. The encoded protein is CASSESPGSPLHF.

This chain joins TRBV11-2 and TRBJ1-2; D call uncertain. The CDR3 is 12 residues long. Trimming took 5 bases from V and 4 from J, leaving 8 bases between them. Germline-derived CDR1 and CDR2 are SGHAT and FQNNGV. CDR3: CASSPAGYGYTF. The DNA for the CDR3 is TGTGCCAGCAGCCCCGCGGGCTATGGCTACACCTTC.

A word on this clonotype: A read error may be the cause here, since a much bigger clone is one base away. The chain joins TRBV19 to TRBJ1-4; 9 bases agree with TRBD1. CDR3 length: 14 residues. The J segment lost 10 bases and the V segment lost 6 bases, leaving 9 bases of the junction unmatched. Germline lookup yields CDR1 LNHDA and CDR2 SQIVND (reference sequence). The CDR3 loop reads CASRTTGGDGKLFF. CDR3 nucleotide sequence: TGTGCCAGTAGAACGACAGGGGGAGATGGAAAACTGTTTTTT.

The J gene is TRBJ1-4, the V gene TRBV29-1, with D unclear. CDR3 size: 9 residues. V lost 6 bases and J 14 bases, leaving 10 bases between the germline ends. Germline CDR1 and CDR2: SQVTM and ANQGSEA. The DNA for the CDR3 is TGCAGCGTAGCCCGAGGTCTGTTTTTT. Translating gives CSVARGLFF.

The CDR3 DNA reads as TGTGCCAGCTCACCCCTATTGGGGGCAACTAATGAAAAACTGTTTTTT. As protein: CASSPLLGATNEKLFF. The V call is TRBV14, the J call TRBJ1-4, with D maybe TRBD1 (5 bases). CDR3 length: 16 amino acids. V dropped 8 bases and J dropped 0 bases, with 16 bases sitting between them. CDR1 and CDR2 (germline): SGHDN, FVKESK. The whole variable domain, filled in from reference TRBV14 and TRBJ1-4, reads EAGVTQFPSHSVIEKGQTVTLRCDPISGHDNLYWYRRVMGKEIKFLLHFVKESKQDESGMPNNRFLAERTGGTYSTLKVQPAELEDSGVYFCASSPLLGATNEKLFFGSGTQLSVL.

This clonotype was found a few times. CDR3 nucleotide sequence: TGTGCCAGCAGCTTAGCCCAGACAGGTGGTCAGCCCCAGCATTTT. This translates into CASSLAQTGGQPQHF. The V gene is TRBV7-8, the J gene TRBJ1-5; D perhaps matches TRBD1 (6 bases). Germline values: CDR1 SGHVS, CDR2 FQNEAQ. The CDR3 is made up of 15 amino acids. Trimming stripped 0 bases from V and 6 bases from J, with 12 bases between.

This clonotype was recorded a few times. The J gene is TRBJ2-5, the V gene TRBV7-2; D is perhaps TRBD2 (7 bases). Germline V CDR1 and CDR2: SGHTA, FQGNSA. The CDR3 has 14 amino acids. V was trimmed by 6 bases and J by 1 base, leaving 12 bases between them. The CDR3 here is CASRPRGAQETQYF. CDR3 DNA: TGTGCCAGCAGACCCCGGGGGGCCCAAGAGACCCAGTACTTC.

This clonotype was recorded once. CDR3 sequence: CASSLDGGTAQYF. The CDR3 DNA reads TGTGCCAGCAGCTTAGACGGCGGGACTGCTCAGTACTTC. The chain carries TRBV11-2 and TRBJ2-7; D might be TRBD2 (6 bases). Trimming took off 0 bases at V and 10 bases at J, with 13 bases between the two ends. Germline-derived CDR1 and CDR2 are SGHAT and FQNNGV. The CDR3 consists of 13 residues.

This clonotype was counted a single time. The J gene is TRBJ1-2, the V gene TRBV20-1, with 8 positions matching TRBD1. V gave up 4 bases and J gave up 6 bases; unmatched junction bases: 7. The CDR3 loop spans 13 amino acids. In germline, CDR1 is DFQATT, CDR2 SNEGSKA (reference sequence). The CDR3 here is CSAKGSGGDGYTF. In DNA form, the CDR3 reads TGCAGTGCTAAGGGATCAGGGGGCGATGGCTACACCTTC.

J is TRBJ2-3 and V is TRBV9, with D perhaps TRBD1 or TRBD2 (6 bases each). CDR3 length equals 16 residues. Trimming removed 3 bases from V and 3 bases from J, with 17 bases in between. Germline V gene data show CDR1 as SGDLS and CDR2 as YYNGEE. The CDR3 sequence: CASSAKGGRMTDTQYF. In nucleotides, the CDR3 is TGTGCCAGCAGCGCGAAAGGGGGGAGGATGACAGATACGCAGTATTTT. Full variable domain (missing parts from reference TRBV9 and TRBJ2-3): DSGVTQTPKHLITATGQRVTLRCSPRSGDLSVYWYQQSLDQGLQFLIQYYNGEERAKGNILERFSAQQFPDLHSELNLSSLELGDSALYFCASSAKGGRMTDTQYFGPGTRLTVL.

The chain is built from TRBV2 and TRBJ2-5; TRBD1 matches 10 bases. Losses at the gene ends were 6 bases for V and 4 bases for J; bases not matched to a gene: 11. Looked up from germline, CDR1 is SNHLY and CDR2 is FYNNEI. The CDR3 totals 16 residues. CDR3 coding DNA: TGTGCCAGCAGCTCCGCCGGACAGGGGGTAGGAGAGACCCAGTACTTC. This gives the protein CASSSAGQGVGETQYF.

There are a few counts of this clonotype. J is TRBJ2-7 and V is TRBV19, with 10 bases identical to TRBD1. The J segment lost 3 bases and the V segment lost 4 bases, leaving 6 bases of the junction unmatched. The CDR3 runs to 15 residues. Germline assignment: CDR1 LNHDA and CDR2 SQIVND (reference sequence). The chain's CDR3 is CASSTTGTGVYEQYF. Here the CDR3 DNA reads TGTGCCAGTAGTACGACCGGGACAGGGGTCTACGAGCAGTACTTC.

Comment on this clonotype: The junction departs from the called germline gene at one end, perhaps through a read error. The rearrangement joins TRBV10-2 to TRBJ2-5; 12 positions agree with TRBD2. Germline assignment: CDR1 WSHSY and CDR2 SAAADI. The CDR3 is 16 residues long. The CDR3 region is CASSSPMTSGRETQYF. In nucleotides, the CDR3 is TGTGCCAGCAGTTCCCCAATGACTAGCGGGAGAGAGACCCAGTACTTC.

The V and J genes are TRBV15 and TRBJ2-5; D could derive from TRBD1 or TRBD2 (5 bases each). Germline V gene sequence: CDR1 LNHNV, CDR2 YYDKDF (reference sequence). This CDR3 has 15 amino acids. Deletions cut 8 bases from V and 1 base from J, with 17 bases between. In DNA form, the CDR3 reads TGTGCCACCTCGGGACCAGCGGCGACCCAAGAGACCCAGTACTTC. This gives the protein CATSGPAATQETQYF.

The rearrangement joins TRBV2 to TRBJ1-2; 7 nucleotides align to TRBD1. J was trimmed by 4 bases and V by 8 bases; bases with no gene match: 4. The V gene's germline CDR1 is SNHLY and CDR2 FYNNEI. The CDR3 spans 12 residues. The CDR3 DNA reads TGTGCCAGCGAGGGACAGCCCTATGGCTACACCTTC. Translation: CASEGQPYGYTF.

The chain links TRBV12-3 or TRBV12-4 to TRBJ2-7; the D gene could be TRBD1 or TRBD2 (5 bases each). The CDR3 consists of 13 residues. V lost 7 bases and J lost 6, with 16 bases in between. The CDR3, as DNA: TGTGCCAGCACCACGGGGACCGCCTCCGAGCAGTACTTC. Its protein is CASTTGTASEQYF.

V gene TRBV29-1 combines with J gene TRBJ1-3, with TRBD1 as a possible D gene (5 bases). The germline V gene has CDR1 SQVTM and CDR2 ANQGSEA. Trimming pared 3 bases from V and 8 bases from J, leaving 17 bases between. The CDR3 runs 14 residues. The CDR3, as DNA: TGCAGCGTTGATTCCCAGGGCTATGGCTACACCATATATTTT. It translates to CSVDSQGYGYTIYF. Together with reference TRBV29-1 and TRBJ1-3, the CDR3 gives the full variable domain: SAVISQKPSRDICQRGTSLTIQCQVDSQVTMMFWYRQQPGQSLTLIATANQGSEATYESGFVIDKFPISRPNLTFSTLTVSNMSPEDSSIYLCSVDSQGYGYTIYFGEGSWLTVV.

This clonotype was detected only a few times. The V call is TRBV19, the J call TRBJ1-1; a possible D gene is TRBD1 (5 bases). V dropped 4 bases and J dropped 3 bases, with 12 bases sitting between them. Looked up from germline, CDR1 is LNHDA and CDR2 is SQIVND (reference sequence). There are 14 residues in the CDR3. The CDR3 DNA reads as TGTGCCAGTAGTACCCGGGACTTCCACACTGAAGCTTTCTTT. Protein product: CASSTRDFHTEAFF. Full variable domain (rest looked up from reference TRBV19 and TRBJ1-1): DGGITQSPKYLFRKEGQNVTLSCEQNLNHDAMYWYRQDPGQGLRLIYYSQIVNDFQKGDIAEGYSVSREKKESFPLTVTSAQKNPTAFYLCASSTRDFHTEAFFGQGTRLTVV.

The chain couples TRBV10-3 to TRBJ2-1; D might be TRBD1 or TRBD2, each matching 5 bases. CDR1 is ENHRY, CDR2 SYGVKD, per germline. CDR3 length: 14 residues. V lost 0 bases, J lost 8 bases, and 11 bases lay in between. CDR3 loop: CAISESGGRDEQFF. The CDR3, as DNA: TGTGCCATCAGTGAGTCTGGGGGAAGAGATGAGCAGTTCTTC.

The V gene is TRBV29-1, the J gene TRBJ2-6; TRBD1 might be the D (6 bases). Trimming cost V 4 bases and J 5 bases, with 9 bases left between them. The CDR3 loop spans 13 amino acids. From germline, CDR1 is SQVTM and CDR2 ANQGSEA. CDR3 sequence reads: CSVVRDRANVLTF. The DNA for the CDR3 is TGCAGCGTTGTGAGGGACAGGGCCAACGTCCTGACTTTC.

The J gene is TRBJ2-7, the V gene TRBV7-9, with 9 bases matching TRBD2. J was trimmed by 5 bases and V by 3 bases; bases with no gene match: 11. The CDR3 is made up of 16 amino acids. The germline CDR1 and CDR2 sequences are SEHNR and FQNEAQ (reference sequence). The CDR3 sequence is CASSLGVAGVSDEQYF. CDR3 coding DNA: TGTGCCAGCAGCTTGGGGGTAGCGGGAGTTTCCGACGAGCAGTACTTC.

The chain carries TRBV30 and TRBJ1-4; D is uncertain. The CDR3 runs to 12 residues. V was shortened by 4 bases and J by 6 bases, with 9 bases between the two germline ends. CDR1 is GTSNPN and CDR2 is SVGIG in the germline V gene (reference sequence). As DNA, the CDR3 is TGTGCCTGGATGGGCGGAGATGAAAAACTGTTTTTT. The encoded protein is CAWMGGDEKLFF.

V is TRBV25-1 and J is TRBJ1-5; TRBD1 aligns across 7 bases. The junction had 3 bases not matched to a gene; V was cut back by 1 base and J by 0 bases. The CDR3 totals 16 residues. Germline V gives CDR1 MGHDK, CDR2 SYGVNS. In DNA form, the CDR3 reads TGTGCCAGCAGTGAATCGACAGGGAATAGCAATCAGCCCCAGCATTTT. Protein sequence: CASSESTGNSNQPQHF.

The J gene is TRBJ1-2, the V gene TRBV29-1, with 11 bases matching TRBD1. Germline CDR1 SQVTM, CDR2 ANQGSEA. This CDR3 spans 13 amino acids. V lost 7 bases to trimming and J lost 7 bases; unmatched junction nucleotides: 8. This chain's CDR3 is CSDLRTGGFGYTF. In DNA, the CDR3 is TGCAGCGACCTCAGGACAGGGGGCTTTGGCTACACCTTC.

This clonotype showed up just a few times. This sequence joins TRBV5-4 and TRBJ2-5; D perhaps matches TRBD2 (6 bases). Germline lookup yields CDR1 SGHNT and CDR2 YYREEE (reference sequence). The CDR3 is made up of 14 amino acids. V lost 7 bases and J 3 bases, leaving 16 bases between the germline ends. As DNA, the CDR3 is TGTGCCAGCTCAAAAGGAGGGGATGAAGAGACCCAGTACTTC. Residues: CASSKGGDEETQYF.

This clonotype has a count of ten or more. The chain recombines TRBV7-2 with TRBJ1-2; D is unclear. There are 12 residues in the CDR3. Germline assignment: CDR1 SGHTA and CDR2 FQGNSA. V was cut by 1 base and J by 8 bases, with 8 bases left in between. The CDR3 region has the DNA TGTGCCAGCAGCTTAGTGGCGTCAGGCTACACCTTC. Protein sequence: CASSLVASGYTF.

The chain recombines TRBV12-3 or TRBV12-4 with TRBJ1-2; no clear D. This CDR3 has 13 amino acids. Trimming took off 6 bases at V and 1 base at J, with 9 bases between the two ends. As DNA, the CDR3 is TGTGCCAGCAGGACGGGGAATAACTATGGCTACACCTTC. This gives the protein CASRTGNNYGYTF.